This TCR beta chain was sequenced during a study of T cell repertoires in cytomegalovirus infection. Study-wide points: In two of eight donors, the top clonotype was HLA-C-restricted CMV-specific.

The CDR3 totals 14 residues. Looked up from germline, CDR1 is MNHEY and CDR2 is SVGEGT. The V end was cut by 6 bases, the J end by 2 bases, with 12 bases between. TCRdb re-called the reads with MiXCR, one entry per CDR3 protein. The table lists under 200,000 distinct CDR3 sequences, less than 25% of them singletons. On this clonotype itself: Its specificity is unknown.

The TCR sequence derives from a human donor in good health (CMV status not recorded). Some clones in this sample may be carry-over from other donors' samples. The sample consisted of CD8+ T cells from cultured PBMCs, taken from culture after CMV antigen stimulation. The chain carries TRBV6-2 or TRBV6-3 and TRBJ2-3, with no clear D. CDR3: CASSPSTPTDTQYF. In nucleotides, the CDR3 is TGTGCCAGCAGCCCATCTACCCCCACAGATACGCAGTATTTT.